Sequencing of this T cell receptor (beta chain) was carried out in a study of shared clonotypes between healthy human individuals. CD8 memory merged CD45RO+ with CCR7-negative CD45RA+ TemRA cells. Study-wide results and limits: With few donors, the genetic and exposure-history diversity represented was limited.

Assay used: immunoSEQ multiplex PCR; TCRdb lists only in-frame clones, some missing. Of roughly 720,000 clones listed, around 90% are singletons. V was pared by 3 bases and J by 1 base, with 6 bases between. This CDR3 region has 13 residues. From germline, CDR1 is LNHDA and CDR2 SQIVND (reference sequence). In its sample, this clone was seen once. Its antigen remains unidentified. Material for sequencing was memory CD8+ T cells from PBMCs. The subset is: CD45RO+ cells pooled with CCR7-negative TemRA cells. The clonotype comes from a man aged 18 to 35 in good health. Some clones in this sample may be carry-over from other donors' samples. This chain joins TRBV19 and TRBJ1-1, with D uncertain. The CDR3 loop is CASSIDTNTEAFF. CDR3 coding DNA: TGTGCCAGTAGTATCGATACGAACACTGAAGCTTTCTTT.